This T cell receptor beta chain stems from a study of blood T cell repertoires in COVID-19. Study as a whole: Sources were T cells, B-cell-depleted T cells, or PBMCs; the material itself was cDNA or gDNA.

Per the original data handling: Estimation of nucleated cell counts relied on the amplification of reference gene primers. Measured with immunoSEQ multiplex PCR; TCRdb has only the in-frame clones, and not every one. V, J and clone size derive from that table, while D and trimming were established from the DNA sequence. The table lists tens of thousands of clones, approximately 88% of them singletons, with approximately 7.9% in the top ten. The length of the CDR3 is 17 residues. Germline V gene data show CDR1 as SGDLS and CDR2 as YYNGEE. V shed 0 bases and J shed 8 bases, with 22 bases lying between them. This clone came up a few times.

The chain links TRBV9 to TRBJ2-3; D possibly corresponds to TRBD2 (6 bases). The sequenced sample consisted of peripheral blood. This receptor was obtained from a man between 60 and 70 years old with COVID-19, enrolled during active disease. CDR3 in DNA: TGTGCCAGCAGCGTAGAAAGTCTTGCGGGAAGAGGGCGTACGCAGTATTTT. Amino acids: CASSVESLAGRGRTQYF. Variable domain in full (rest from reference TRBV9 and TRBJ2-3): DSGVTQTPKHLITATGQRVTLRCSPRSGDLSVYWYQQSLDQGLQFLIQYYNGEERAKGNILERFSAQQFPDLHSELNLSSLELGDSALYFCASSVESLAGRGRTQYFGPGTRLTVL.